The next 22 T cell receptor beta chains were all read from a single sample in a study of T cell responses to AZD1222 COVID-19 vaccine. Sequencing used immunoSEQ multiplex PCR; TCRdb keeps in-frame clones, though not all of them. Here the sample spans around 130,000 clones, roughly 93% being singletons. Sequenced here: peripheral blood, sampled on day 0 of AZD1222 vaccination. The receptors were sampled from an adult in good health.

This chain connects TRBV12-5 to TRBJ2-2, with TRBD1 matching 7 bases. Germline trimming cut 5 bases from V and 1 base from J; bases unmatched to any gene: 1. CDR1 and CDR2 from the germline V gene are LGHNT and FRNRAP. This CDR3 is 14 amino acids long. CDR3 bases: TGTGCTAGTGGTAGGACAGGGAACACCGGGGAGCTGTTTTTT. This translates into CASGRTGNTGELFF.

The rearrangement links TRBV28 to TRBJ1-6; D remains unclear. There are 17 residues in the CDR3. Trimming shortened V by 8 bases and J by 0 bases, and 17 bases separated the two germline ends. CDR1 is MDHEN and CDR2 is SYDVKM in the germline V gene. The CDR3 region is CASRPRLSSSYNSPLHF. CDR3 coding DNA: TGTGCCAGCCGCCCACGGCTTTCGAGCTCCTATAATTCACCCCTCCACTTT.

This clone has just one count. This chain connects TRBV28 to TRBJ1-4, with D possibly matching TRBD1 (6 bases). V lost 5 bases and J lost 8, with 12 bases in between. The CDR3 has 13 residues. Germline V gene lookup returns CDR1 MDHEN and CDR2 SYDVKM. The CDR3 is CASSTPRGEKLFF. The CDR3 DNA sequence: TGTGCCAGCAGTACCCCAAGGGGGGAAAAACTGTTTTTT.

The chain is built from TRBV7-9 and TRBJ2-1; 8 nucleotides align to TRBD2. Germline CDR1 SEHNR, CDR2 FQNEAQ (reference sequence). The CDR3 is 17 residues long. Germline trimming cut 11 bases from V and 6 bases from J; bases unmatched to any gene: 21. The CDR3 nucleotides read TGTGCCTCCGATCAATCAGTAGCGGGATTAGAGGGCAATGAGCAGTTCTTC. As protein: CASDQSVAGLEGNEQFF. Using reference TRBV7-9 and TRBJ2-1 for the parts outside the CDR3, the full variable domain is DTGVSQNPRHKITKRGQNVTFRCDPISEHNRLYWYRQTLGQGPEFLTYFQNEAQLEKSRLLSDRFSAERPKGSFSTLEIQRTEQGDSAMYLCASDQSVAGLEGNEQFFGPGTRLTVL.

The V and J genes are TRBV27 and TRBJ2-3; D unresolved. The CDR3 runs 13 residues. The V gene lost 6 bases and the J gene lost 9 bases, with 16 bases spanning the gap. The V gene's germline CDR1 is MNHEY and CDR2 SMNVEV (reference sequence). In DNA, the CDR3 is TGTGCCAGCAGCCCAATAGTGTCCTTGACGCAGTATTTT. Its translation: CASSPIVSLTQYF.

V is TRBV24-1 and J is TRBJ1-2; a possible D gene is TRBD1 (5 bases). V lost 8 bases, J lost 5 bases, and 14 bases lay in between. The CDR3 is 13 amino acids. The germline V gene encodes CDR1 KGHDR and CDR2 SFDVKD. The DNA for the CDR3 is TGTGCCACCAATGGAGGGGCAGGGTATGGCTACACCTTC. It encodes CATNGGAGYGYTF.

In DNA, the CDR3 is TGTGCCAGCAGTATGCTAGCGGGAGGACTCTCCTACGAGCAGTACTTC. Translated, it gives CASSMLAGGLSYEQYF. The rearrangement uses TRBV27 and TRBJ2-7; 11 positions agree with TRBD2. This CDR3 contains 16 residues. V shed 5 bases, J shed 0 bases, and the junction held 6 bases outside the gene matches. Germline lookup yields CDR1 MNHEY and CDR2 SMNVEV (reference sequence).

The V call is TRBV18, the J call TRBJ2-5; tentatively, D is TRBD2 (6 bases). Trimming took 8 bases from V and 5 from J, leaving 24 bases between them. CDR1 is KGHSH, CDR2 LQKENI, per germline. This CDR3 contains 16 residues. CDR3 sequence reads: CASLPAASATRETQYF. CDR3 nucleotide sequence: TGTGCCAGCCTACCAGCGGCTAGCGCCACTCGGGAGACCCAGTACTTC.

The chain employs TRBV5-6 and TRBJ2-3; no clear D gene. CDR3 length equals 12 residues. V gave up 3 bases and J gave up 7 bases, with 9 bases separating them. Germline-derived CDR1 and CDR2 are SGHDT and YYEEEE. This chain's CDR3 is CASSWEHNTQYF. CDR3 nucleotides: TGTGCCAGCAGCTGGGAACATAATACGCAGTATTTT. Drawing the rest from reference TRBV5-6 and TRBJ2-3, the complete variable domain is DAGVTQSPTHLIKTRGQQVTLRCSPKSGHDTVSWYQQALGQGPQFIFQYYEEEERQRGNFPDRFSGHQFPNYSSELNVNALLLGDSALYLCASSWEHNTQYFGPGTRLTVL.

The chain links TRBV6-1 to TRBJ1-1; D is possibly TRBD1 (5 bases). Germline CDR1 reads MNHNS; CDR2 reads SASEGT. The CDR3 runs 15 residues. V was shortened by 1 base and J by 0 bases, with 9 bases between the two germline ends. CDR3 residues: CASSEEGVMNTEAFF. CDR3 nucleotide sequence: TGTGCCAGCAGTGAAGAAGGGGTTATGAACACTGAAGCTTTCTTT.

The chain combines TRBV12-3 or TRBV12-4 with TRBJ2-5, with D unclear. The CDR3 totals 13 residues. The ends were cut back, 7 bases at V and 4 bases at J, with 13 bases in the middle. The CDR3 DNA reads TGTGCCAGCACCCCAGACTTGGGAGAGACCCAGTACTTC. Translating it yields CASTPDLGETQYF.

The chain links TRBV10-3 to TRBJ2-7; 16 nucleotides align to TRBD2. This CDR3 contains 19 residues. The junction had 17 bases not matched to a gene; V was cut back by 10 bases and J by 2 bases. Germline-derived CDR1 and CDR2 are ENHRY and SYGVKD. The CDR3 nucleotides are TGTGCCACCCAACCTACCGGGACTAGCGGGAGGGATCGTGCCTACGAGCAGTACTTC. It translates to CATQPTGTSGRDRAYEQYF.

The chain has TRBV9 and TRBJ1-2, with D possibly TRBD1 on 5 matching bases. V lost 3 bases and J lost 2, with 14 bases in between. CDR3 size: 15 residues. Germline CDR1 and CDR2: SGDLS and YYNGEE. The CDR3 nucleotides are TGTGCCAGCAGCGAGGGGCTGACAGCAAACTATGGCTACACCTTC. Translation: CASSEGLTANYGYTF.

The CDR3 region is CATSDPSDEQFF. The DNA of the CDR3 is TGTGCCACCAGTGATCCCTCCGATGAGCAGTTCTTC. The chain couples TRBV24-1 to TRBJ2-1; no reliable D call. Trimming left V 3 bases short and J 8 bases short, with 7 bases between. CDR1 is KGHDR and CDR2 is SFDVKD in the germline V gene. The CDR3 runs 12 residues.

The chain employs TRBV7-9 and TRBJ1-4; D is ambiguous. The CDR3 consists of 16 residues. In germline, CDR1 is SEHNR, CDR2 FQNEAQ (reference sequence). Trimming took 3 bases from V and 0 from J, leaving 11 bases between them. CDR3 amino acids: CASSFSGFATNEKLFF. DNA of the CDR3: TGTGCCAGCAGCTTTTCCGGGTTTGCAACTAATGAAAAACTGTTTTTT.

The CDR3 DNA reads as TGTGCCAGTAGGGATGGGACGGACTATGGCTACACCTTC. Protein product: CASRDGTDYGYTF. The chain joins TRBV19 to TRBJ1-2, with D tentatively TRBD1 (5 bases). The V end was cut by 6 bases, the J end by 3 bases, with 11 bases between. Germline CDR1 and CDR2: LNHDA and SQIVND (reference sequence). The CDR3 spans 13 residues.

The genes are TRBV6-6 and TRBJ1-6; D possibly corresponds to TRBD1 (6 bases). Looked up from germline, CDR1 is MNHNY and CDR2 is SVGAGI (reference sequence). V gave up 5 bases and J gave up 10 bases, with 15 bases separating them. The CDR3 contains 14 residues. The CDR3 DNA is TGTGCCAGCAGTCCCTGGGGGCCAGGATCACCCCTCCACTTT. Protein product: CASSPWGPGSPLHF.

This chain's CDR3 is CAWSKGGTNEKLFF. The DNA of the CDR3 is TGTGCCTGGAGTAAGGGGGGAACTAATGAAAAACTGTTTTTT. This chain joins TRBV30 and TRBJ1-4; D possibly corresponds to TRBD1 (6 bases). V was shortened by 2 bases and J by 1 base, with 8 bases between the two germline ends. The CDR3 runs to 14 residues. Per the germline V gene, CDR1 is GTSNPN and CDR2 is SVGIG (reference sequence). The complete variable domain, with remaining parts taken from reference TRBV30 and TRBJ1-4, reads SQTIHQWPATLVQPVGSPLSLECTVEGTSNPNLYWYRQAAGRGLQLLFYSVGIGQISSEVPQNLSASRPQDRQFILSSKKLLLSDSGFYLCAWSKGGTNEKLFFGSGTQLSVL.

CDR3 coding DNA: TGTGCCAGCAGCGTAGGTCCCGGGAGCAATCAGCCCCAGCATTTT. It yields the protein CASSVGPGSNQPQHF. The rearrangement uses TRBV9 and TRBJ1-5; D remains ambiguous. From germline, CDR1 is SGDLS and CDR2 YYNGEE. The CDR3 covers 15 residues. V was shortened by 0 bases and J by 1 base, with 8 bases between the two germline ends. Complete variable domain (other parts from reference TRBV9 and TRBJ1-5): DSGVTQTPKHLITATGQRVTLRCSPRSGDLSVYWYQQSLDQGLQFLIQYYNGEERAKGNILERFSAQQFPDLHSELNLSSLELGDSALYFCASSVGPGSNQPQHFGDGTRLSIL.

This chain's CDR3 is CASSQGLFEKLFF. CDR3 coding DNA: TGCGCCAGCAGCCAAGGCCTATTTGAAAAACTGTTTTTT. The rearrangement joins TRBV4-1 to TRBJ1-4, with D unresolved. Germline V gene data show CDR1 as MGHRA and CDR2 as YSYEKL. This CDR3 has 13 residues. Trimming took 1 base from V and 7 from J, leaving 7 bases between them.

For this clone: Other nucleotide sequences in the sample specify the same CDR3. The V call is TRBV28, the J call TRBJ1-2; 7 bases line up with TRBD1. Germline CDR1 is MDHEN and CDR2 is SYDVKM. V was clipped by 6 bases and J by 4 bases; unmatched bases: 5. The CDR3 spans 13 residues. The CDR3 coding sequence is TGTGCCAGCAGCTCGGGACAGCTCTATGGCTACACCTTC. As protein: CASSSGQLYGYTF.

The V gene is TRBV30, the J gene TRBJ1-1; D remains unclear. From germline, CDR1 is GTSNPN and CDR2 SVGIG (reference sequence). V was clipped by 4 bases and J by 11 bases, with 11 bases between them. The CDR3 loop spans 10 amino acids. The CDR3 loop is CAWTRERAFF. The CDR3 bases are TGTGCCTGGACCCGTGAGAGGGCTTTCTTT.